This note documents a single T cell receptor beta chain sequence. Its antigen is unknown. Per-base quality was not reported, and no clone a single base away is much larger than it. This entry belongs to a study of blood T cell repertoires in COVID-19 (TCRdb year 2020). For the wider study: Collaborator samples came from the United States, Italy and Spain and covered acute and convalescent phases of COVID-19. The material from the prospective study consisted of cDNA or gDNA derived from T cells, B-cell-depleted T cells, or PBMCs. The dataset comprised deeply sampled blood TCRbeta repertoires from subjects exposed to, actively infected with, or recovered from COVID-19. The repertoires were released in a freely available public database intended as a resource for research on the immune response to SARS-CoV-2. Samples were obtained from the ongoing ImmuneRACE study (first 160 participants) and from 1,000 to 1,500 subjects provided by 6 global collaborators. The sample metadata nearly always contained a de-identified subject ID, COVID-19 status, age in years and sex. Where HLA class I and class II types were available, the types were taken from metadata supplied by the sample provider, not from assay-based typing. Study-wide conclusions, independent of this receptor: The quantity of clinical and demographic metadata differed by source and by participant and was supplied without curation.

At one collaborating source in Seattle, patients were enrolled during active infection and were followed longitudinally through the course of disease. The collaborating institutions used their own protocols to collect whole blood in K2EDTA tubes. Collaborator samples were shipped for TCRbeta analysis as frozen whole blood, isolated PBMCs, or DNA extracted from either sample type. The CDR3 spans 14 residues, from the cysteine through the phenylalanine. Only CDR3 DNA is held: 42 bases, read in frame from base 1. For CDR1 and CDR2, the germline V gene (reference sequence) lists SEHNR and FQNEAQ. The junction carries 8 bases between V and J, which are trimmed by 3 bases and 0 bases respectively. TCRbeta CDR3 regions were amplified from genomic DNA by means of the immunoSEQ Assay, a bias-controlled multiplex PCR. From the authors' description of their analysis: The number of nucleated cells in each sample was estimated by amplification of reference gene primers within the assay. To quantify the absolute abundance of each unique TCRbeta CDR3 rearrangement, sequence reads were collapsed and filtered. For each sample, productive Simpson clonality was calculated as the square root of Simpson's diversity index across productive rearrangements. In TCRdb, the immuneACCESS table is reduced to in-frame sequences with V and J assigned. These tables do not hold every clone; where another copy was compared, an unresolved V gene accounts for under half, and the others remain unexplained. The D gene and trimming were derived from the DNA, and the V and J assignments and clone size from that table. The sample yields 300,000 to 350,000 clones; 90% were counted once. The ten biggest clones cover roughly 7.3% of the sample.

This TCR was recovered from a woman in her 30s with COVID-19, enrolled during active disease. The sequenced sample was peripheral blood. The V gene is TRBV7-9 and the J gene is TRBJ1-1; too little of a D gene remains to name it. For the CDR3, the sequence is CASSFQAMNTEAFF. The sequenced DNA: TGTGCCAGCAGCTTCCAGGCGATGAACACTGAAGCTTTCTTT. Here the CDR3 is joined to the reference TRBV7-9 and TRBJ1-1 genes, and the full variable domain is: DTGVSQNPRHKITKRGQNVTFRCDPISEHNRLYWYRQTLGQGPEFLTYFQNEAQLEKSRLLSDRFSAERPKGSFSTLEIQRTEQGDSAMYLCASSFQAMNTEAFFGQGTRLTVV.